The next 25 T cell receptor beta chains were all read from a single sample in a study of cytomegalovirus exposure and HLA in healthy donors listed by TCRdb under 2017. The library came from the immunoSEQ multiplex PCR assay. TCRdb mirrors the immuneACCESS table, restricted to in-frame sequences. Some clones are absent from its copies; in checked studies, under half trace to an unresolved V gene, and the reason for the others is unknown. Within this sample are some 170,000 clones, with around four fifths of them counted one time only. Clones ranked in the top ten supply about 2% of the sample. The sequencing input was PBMCs. Receptor source: a man aged 25-45 years in good health and CMV-seropositive.

V is TRBV5-1 and J is TRBJ2-7; 8 nucleotides agree with TRBD1. Germline V gives CDR1 SGHRS, CDR2 YFSETQ. Trimming cost V 0 bases and J 3 bases; bases outside gene matches: 5. This CDR3 contains 15 residues. The CDR3 bases are TGCGCCAGCAGCTTGGACCAGGACAGGGTCTACGAGCAGTACTTC. Translating gives CASSLDQDRVYEQYF.

This clone was observed once. J is TRBJ1-2 and V is TRBV30; D gene unclear. V was shortened by 0 bases and J by 1 base, with 12 bases between the two germline ends. Germline V gives CDR1 GTSNPN, CDR2 SVGIG (reference sequence). This CDR3 has 15 amino acids. For the CDR3, the DNA is TGTGCCTGGAGTGTACTTAGATGTTTTAACTATGGCTACACCTTC. Protein: CAWSVLRCFNYGYTF.

The V gene is TRBV7-6, the J gene TRBJ1-1; the match to TRBD1 covers 8 bases. Germline V lookup: CDR1 SGHVS, CDR2 FNYEAQ. The junction had 1 base not matched to a gene; V was cut back by 3 bases and J by 4 bases. The CDR3 runs to 13 residues. The CDR3 coding sequence is TGTGCCAGCAGCTTTACAGGGGGCACTGAAGCTTTCTTT. Its protein product is CASSFTGGTEAFF.

The J gene is TRBJ2-7, the V gene TRBV6-5; weak D call: TRBD2 (6 bases). This CDR3 spans 11 amino acids. V was trimmed by 8 bases and J by 6 bases, leaving 11 bases between them. Germline V gene data show CDR1 as MNHEY and CDR2 as SVGAGI. In DNA, the CDR3 is TGTGCCAGCCTGGGACTGGCCGAGCAGTACTTC. As protein: CASLGLAEQYF.

This clone has only one observation. This chain connects TRBV10-1 to TRBJ2-1; TRBD1 aligns across 9 bases. Germline V CDR1 and CDR2: WNHNN, SYGVQD (reference sequence). Trimming cost V 6 bases and J 2 bases; bases outside gene matches: 5. This CDR3 has 15 amino acids. CDR3 in amino acids: CASSLTGGPYNEQFF. The CDR3 DNA follows: TGCGCCAGCAGCTTAACAGGGGGCCCCTACAATGAGCAGTTCTTC.

The chain has TRBV29-1 and TRBJ2-5; maybe TRBD1 (6 bases). This CDR3 region has 14 residues. With 4 bases removed from V and 1 base from J, the gap between germline ends came to 13 bases. CDR1 and CDR2 (germline): SQVTM, ANQGSEA. The CDR3, as DNA: TGCAGCGTTGGGGGGCAGGACCTCCAAGAGACCCAGTACTTC. Its translation: CSVGGQDLQETQYF.

V and J are TRBV2 and TRBJ2-1; D gene unclear. Germline V gene lookup returns CDR1 SNHLY and CDR2 FYNNEI. The CDR3 runs to 13 residues. The V gene lost 7 bases and the J gene lost 7 bases, with 14 bases spanning the gap. The CDR3 sequence is CASTLQTKNEQFF. CDR3 coding DNA: TGTGCCAGCACCCTACAAACTAAAAATGAGCAGTTCTTC.

The chain is built from TRBV11-2 and TRBJ2-5; 7 nucleotides agree with TRBD1. CDR3 length equals 15 residues. Germline lookup yields CDR1 SGHAT and CDR2 FQNNGV. J lost 3 bases, V lost 5 bases, and 9 bases had no gene match. The CDR3 reads CASSVRQGREETQYF. CDR3 DNA sequence: TGTGCCAGCAGCGTCCGACAGGGTAGGGAAGAGACCCAGTACTTC. Variable domain in full (rest from reference TRBV11-2 and TRBJ2-5): EAGVAQSPRYKIIEKRQSVAFWCNPISGHATLYWYQQILGQGPKLLIQFQNNGVVDDSQLPKDRFSAERLKGVDSTLKIQPAKLEDSAVYLCASSVRQGREETQYFGPGTRLLVL.

This clone was found a few times. The J gene is TRBJ2-7, the V gene TRBV5-6, with 7 bases that match TRBD2. CDR1 and CDR2 from the germline V gene are SGHDT and YYEEEE. This CDR3 is built from 14 residues. The V and J ends lost 5 bases and 6 bases, in that order; junction bases with no gene match: 11. DNA of the CDR3: TGTGCCAGCAGTCGGTTGGGGGGGTCGTCCGAGCAGTACTTC. Amino acid sequence: CASSRLGGSSEQYF.

The chain is built from TRBV10-3 and TRBJ2-3; 14 nucleotides agree with TRBD2. Losses at the gene ends were 6 bases for V and 5 bases for J; bases not matched to a gene: 4. In germline, CDR1 is ENHRY, CDR2 SYGVKD. The CDR3 consists of 15 residues. Written as DNA, the CDR3 is TGTGCCATCAGGACTAGCGGGGGGGCTTTAGATACGCAGTATTTT. As protein: CAIRTSGGALDTQYF.

V usage is TRBV4-3 and J usage is TRBJ2-1; unclear D gene. Germline values: CDR1 LGHNA, CDR2 YSLEER. V was shortened by 8 bases and J by 4 bases, with 12 bases between the two germline ends. The CDR3 extends over 13 amino acids. CDR3: CASGLNLYNEQFF. CDR3 nucleotides: TGCGCCAGCGGGCTAAACCTATACAATGAGCAGTTCTTC.

The chain has TRBV28 and TRBJ2-5; D is uncertain. Looked up from germline, CDR1 is MDHEN and CDR2 is SYDVKM. V lost 6 bases, J lost 2 bases, and 4 bases lay in between. The CDR3 has 11 amino acids. In DNA form, the CDR3 reads TGTGCCAGCAGGTCTCAAGAGACCCAGTACTTC. The encoded protein is CASRSQETQYF.

V is TRBV5-6 and J is TRBJ1-5, with a possible D match to TRBD1 (5 bases). CDR1 and CDR2 (germline): SGHDT, YYEEEE. This CDR3 has 16 residues. The V gene lost 1 base and the J gene lost 5 bases, with 16 bases spanning the gap. The CDR3, as DNA: TGTGCCAGCAGCTTGAATTTGGCAGGGCCTTATCAGCCCCAGCATTTT. Its translation is CASSLNLAGPYQPQHF.

The J gene is TRBJ1-1, the V gene TRBV4-1, with D perhaps matching TRBD1 (6 bases). V dropped 0 bases and J dropped 3 bases, with 8 bases sitting between them. This CDR3 comprises 14 residues. Germline V gene data show CDR1 as MGHRA and CDR2 as YSYEKL. The CDR3 region is CASSQEKGDTEAFF. DNA for the CDR3: TGCGCCAGCAGCCAAGAGAAGGGGGACACTGAAGCTTTCTTT.

This chain connects TRBV7-9 to TRBJ1-4; tentative D call: TRBD1 (6 bases). The CDR3 covers 17 residues. V lost 6 bases and J lost 4, with 21 bases in between. Germline CDR1 and CDR2: SEHNR and FQNEAQ (reference sequence). In DNA, the CDR3 is TGTGCCAGCAGGGCTTGGGAGACAGGACTCCGTAATGAAAAACTGTTTTTT. It codes for CASRAWETGLRNEKLFF.

This clone occurred once. The gene calls are TRBV25-1 and TRBJ1-3; D ambiguous. The V end was cut by 3 bases, the J end by 2 bases, with 11 bases between. The CDR3 covers 15 residues. The germline V gene encodes CDR1 MGHDK and CDR2 SYGVNS. CDR3: CASSEPAWPGNTIYF. In nucleotides, the CDR3 is TGTGCCAGCAGTGAGCCAGCGTGGCCTGGAAACACCATATATTTT. The full variable domain, completed using reference TRBV25-1 and TRBJ1-3, is EADIYQTPRYLVIGTGKKITLECSQTMGHDKMYWYQQDPGMELHLIHYSYGVNSTEKGDLSSESTVSRIRTEHFPLTLESARPSHTSQYLCASSEPAWPGNTIYFGEGSWLTVV.

V usage is TRBV5-1 and J usage is TRBJ2-5, with D perhaps matching TRBD1 (6 bases). Germline-derived CDR1 and CDR2 are SGHRS and YFSETQ. The CDR3 consists of 16 residues. Trimming pared 0 bases from V and 4 bases from J, leaving 16 bases between. The CDR3, as DNA: TGCGCCAGCAGCTTGGCATCCGAGGGGGTAGGAGAGACCCAGTACTTC. This codes for CASSLASEGVGETQYF.

This clone showed up just once. The J gene is TRBJ2-1, the V gene TRBV9, with 8 positions matching TRBD2. In germline, CDR1 is SGDLS, CDR2 YYNGEE. The V gene end was trimmed by 0 bases and the J gene end by 4 bases; junction bases not matched to a gene: 9. The CDR3 loop spans 17 amino acids. As DNA, the CDR3 is TGTGCCAGCAGCGTAGCATTTGGCGGGGGGTTTTACAATGAGCAGTTCTTC. Amino acids: CASSVAFGGGFYNEQFF. Using reference TRBV9 and TRBJ2-1 for the parts outside the CDR3, the full variable domain is DSGVTQTPKHLITATGQRVTLRCSPRSGDLSVYWYQQSLDQGLQFLIQYYNGEERAKGNILERFSAQQFPDLHSELNLSSLELGDSALYFCASSVAFGGGFYNEQFFGPGTRLTVL.

This chain joins TRBV7-8 and TRBJ1-2, with 9 bases fitting TRBD1. CDR1 is SGHVS and CDR2 is FQNEAQ in the germline V gene. CDR3 length: 15 residues. The J segment lost 4 bases and the V segment lost 1 base, leaving 4 bases of the junction unmatched. CDR3 nucleotides: TGTGCCAGCAGCTTAGGGACAGGGGACCTCTATGGCTACACCTTC. Residues: CASSLGTGDLYGYTF.

This clone occurred a few times. One junction end does not reproduce the germline sequence, and a read error may be involved. The chain couples TRBV11-2 to TRBJ2-3, with 7 bases identical to TRBD2. Per germline, CDR1 SGHAT and CDR2 FQNNGV. CDR3 size: 18 residues. The CDR3 here is CASSLEQGGGFYLDTQYF. CDR3 bases: TGTGCCAGCAGCCTAGAGCAGGGCGGGGGTTTTTACTTGGATACGCAGTATTTT.

The rearrangement uses TRBV4-2 and TRBJ2-5; 14 positions agree with TRBD2. Germline V gene data show CDR1 as LGHNA and CDR2 as YNFKEQ. The V gene end was trimmed by 4 bases and the J gene end by 4 bases; junction bases not matched to a gene: 5. CDR3 length: 16 amino acids. CDR3 nucleotide sequence: TGTGCCAGCAGCCTCGGGACTAGCGGGGGTTCAGAGACCCAGTACTTC. Its protein is CASSLGTSGGSETQYF.

The chain recombines TRBV6-6 with TRBJ2-5, with 7 bases fitting TRBD2. This CDR3 has 13 amino acids. The germline V gene has CDR1 MNHNY and CDR2 SVGAGI (reference sequence). V shed 8 bases and J 4 bases; nucleotides not matched to a gene: 7. CDR3 in amino acids: CASGGGAAETQYF. The DNA of the CDR3 is TGTGCCAGCGGGGGAGGGGCCGCAGAGACCCAGTACTTC.

The V call is TRBV23-1, the J call TRBJ1-3; D is perhaps TRBD1 (5 bases). TRBV23-1 has ORF status, its function being uncertain. The CDR3 length is 15 residues. V was trimmed by 0 bases and J by 1 base, leaving 7 bases between them. The CDR3, as DNA: TGCGCCAGCAGTCAATCGGGGCCTTCTGGAAACACCATATATTTT. Protein: CASSQSGPSGNTIYF.

This clone is a singleton in its sample. The CDR3 loop reads CASSTVTSGGALEQYF. The DNA for the CDR3 is TGTGCCAGCAGCACCGTGACTAGCGGGGGGGCTCTCGAGCAGTACTTC. The gene calls are TRBV21-1 and TRBJ2-7; the table's D gene call, TRBD2, was not cross checked with the DNA. TRBV21-1 is deemed a pseudogene. CDR3 size: 16 residues.

This clone was counted a single time. The chain carries TRBV29-1 and TRBJ2-1; D is possibly TRBD1 (5 bases). The V gene lost 7 bases and the J gene lost 4 bases, with 14 bases spanning the gap. There are 13 residues in the CDR3. Germline CDR1 SQVTM, CDR2 ANQGSEA. The CDR3 is CSARSTVYNEQFF. The CDR3 nucleotides read TGCAGCGCCCGGTCGACAGTATACAATGAGCAGTTCTTC.